This entry features one TCR beta chain sequence. Its antigen remains unknown. The treatment was: around 19 received Ad26.COV2.S at low or high dose, single or two shots; about 5 received placebo; per-sample allocation not given. On day 63 after the first injection, vaccine and placebo recipients gave samples. Ad26 vector vaccine expressed Wuhan-strain SARS-CoV-2 spike. The sample belongs to a study of Ad26.COV2.S vaccination and SARS-CoV-2 variants. Study at large: Ad26.COV2.S given intramuscularly, once or twice 56 days apart.

TCRdb's copy holds only in-frame clones and misses some; the assay was immunoSEQ multiplex PCR. Altogether 510,000 or so clones are present, 87% being singletons, with the ten largest covering 10% to 15%. Study-wide findings and caveats: Researchers cautioned that TCR breadth and depth analyses may have underestimated total T cell responses. The study found higher spike-specific TCR breadth in vaccine than placebo recipients.

Source: peripheral blood, taken in a trial of Ad26.COV2.S vaccine versus placebo. The sequence came from a person between 18 and 65 years old who received the Ad26.COV2.S COVID-19 vaccine or a placebo.

The CDR3 loop reads CASSTAHLGGTEAFF. The CDR3 nucleotides read TGTGCCAGCAGTACGGCCCACCTTGGGGGCACTGAAGCTTTCTTT. The genes are TRBV6-5 and TRBJ1-1, with D perhaps matching TRBD1 (5 bases). The CDR3 totals 15 residues. Germline V gene sequence: CDR1 MNHEY, CDR2 SVGAGI. V was pared by 5 bases and J by 4 bases, with 17 bases between.